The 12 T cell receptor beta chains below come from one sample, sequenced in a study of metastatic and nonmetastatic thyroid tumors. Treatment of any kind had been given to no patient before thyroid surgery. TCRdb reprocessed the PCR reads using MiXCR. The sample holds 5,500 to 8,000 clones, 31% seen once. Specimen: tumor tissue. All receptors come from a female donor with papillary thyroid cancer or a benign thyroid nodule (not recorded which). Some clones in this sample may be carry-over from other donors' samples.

The DNA for the CDR3 is TGTGCCAGCAGCCCCGGGACAGCAAACACTGAAGCTTTCTTT. This sequence encodes CASSPGTANTEAFF. J is TRBJ1-1 and V is TRBV7-9, with 7 bases lining up with TRBD1. With V trimmed by 5 bases and J by 2 bases, 5 bases remained unmatched. From germline, CDR1 is SEHNR and CDR2 FQNEAQ (reference sequence). There are 14 residues in the CDR3.

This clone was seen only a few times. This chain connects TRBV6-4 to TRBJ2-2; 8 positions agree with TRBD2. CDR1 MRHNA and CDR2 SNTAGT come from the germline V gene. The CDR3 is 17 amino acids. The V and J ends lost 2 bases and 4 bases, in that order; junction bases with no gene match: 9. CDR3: CASSDGGLGTGTGELFF. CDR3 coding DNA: TGTGCCAGCAGTGACGGGGGACTAGGGACGGGCACCGGGGAGCTGTTTTTT.

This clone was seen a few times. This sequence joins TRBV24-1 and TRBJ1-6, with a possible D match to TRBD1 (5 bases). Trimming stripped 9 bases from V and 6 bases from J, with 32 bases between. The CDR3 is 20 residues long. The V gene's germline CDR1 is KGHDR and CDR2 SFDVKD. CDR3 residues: CATWVTWIAEGTFFNSPLHF. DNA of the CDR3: TGTGCCACCTGGGTTACTTGGATAGCGGAGGGGACGTTTTTTAATTCACCCCTCCACTTT.

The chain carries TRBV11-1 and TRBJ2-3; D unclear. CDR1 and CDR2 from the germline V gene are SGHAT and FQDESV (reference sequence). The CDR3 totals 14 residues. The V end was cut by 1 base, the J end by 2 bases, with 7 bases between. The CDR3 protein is CASSLGSYTDTQYF. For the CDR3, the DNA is TGTGCCAGCAGCTTAGGGTCTTACACAGATACGCAGTATTTT.

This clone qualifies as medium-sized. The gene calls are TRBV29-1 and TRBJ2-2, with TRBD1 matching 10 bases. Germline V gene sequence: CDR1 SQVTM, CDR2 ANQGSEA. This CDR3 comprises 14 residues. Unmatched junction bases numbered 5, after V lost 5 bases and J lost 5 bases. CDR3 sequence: CSVRGQGKTGELFF. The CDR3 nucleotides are TGCAGCGTTAGGGGACAGGGGAAAACCGGGGAGCTGTTTTTT.

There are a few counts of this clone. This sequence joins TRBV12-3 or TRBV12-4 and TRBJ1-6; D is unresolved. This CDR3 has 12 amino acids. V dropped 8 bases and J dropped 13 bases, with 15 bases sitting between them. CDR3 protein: CASARGSGPLHF. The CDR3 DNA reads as TGTGCCAGCGCCCGAGGTTCGGGGCCCCTCCACTTT.

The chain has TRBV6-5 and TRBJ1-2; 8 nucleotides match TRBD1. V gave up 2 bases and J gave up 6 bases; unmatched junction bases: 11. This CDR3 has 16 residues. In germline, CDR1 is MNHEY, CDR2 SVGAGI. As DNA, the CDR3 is TGTGCCAGCAGTTACCGGAAAGACGACAGGGGCCATGGCTACACCTTC. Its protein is CASSYRKDDRGHGYTF.

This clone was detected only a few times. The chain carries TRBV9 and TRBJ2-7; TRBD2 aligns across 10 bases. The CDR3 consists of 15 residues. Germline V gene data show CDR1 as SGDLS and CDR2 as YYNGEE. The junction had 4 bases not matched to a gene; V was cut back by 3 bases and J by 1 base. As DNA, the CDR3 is TGTGCCAGCAGCGGGTCGACTAGCGGGTCCTACGAGCAGTACTTC. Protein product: CASSGSTSGSYEQYF.

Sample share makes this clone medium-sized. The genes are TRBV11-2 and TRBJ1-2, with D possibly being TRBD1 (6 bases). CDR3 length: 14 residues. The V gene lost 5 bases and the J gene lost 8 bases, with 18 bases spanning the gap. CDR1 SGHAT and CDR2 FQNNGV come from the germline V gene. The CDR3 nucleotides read TGTGCCAGCAGCCAACCAGGGGCCGCTCGGGGCTACACCTTC. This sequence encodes CASSQPGAARGYTF.

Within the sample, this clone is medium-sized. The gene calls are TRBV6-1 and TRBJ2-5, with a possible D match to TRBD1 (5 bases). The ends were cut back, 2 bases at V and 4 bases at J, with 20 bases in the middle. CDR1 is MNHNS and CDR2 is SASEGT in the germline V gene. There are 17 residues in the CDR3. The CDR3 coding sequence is TGTGCCAGCAGTGAACGCTTTCCACAGGTCATGGCAGAGACCCAGTACTTC. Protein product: CASSERFPQVMAETQYF.

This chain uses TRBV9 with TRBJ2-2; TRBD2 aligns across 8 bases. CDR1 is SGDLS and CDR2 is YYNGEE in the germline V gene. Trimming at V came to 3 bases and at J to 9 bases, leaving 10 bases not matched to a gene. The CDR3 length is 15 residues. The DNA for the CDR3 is TGTGCCAGCAGCGCCGTCCAAAGCGGGAGTAGGGAGCTGTTTTTT. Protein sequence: CASSAVQSGSRELFF. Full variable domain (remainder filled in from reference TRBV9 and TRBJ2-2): DSGVTQTPKHLITATGQRVTLRCSPRSGDLSVYWYQQSLDQGLQFLIQYYNGEERAKGNILERFSAQQFPDLHSELNLSSLELGDSALYFCASSAVQSGSRELFFGEGSRLTVL.

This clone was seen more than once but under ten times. The CDR3 loop reads CASSSKGINEKLFF. The CDR3 coding sequence is TGTGCCAGCAGTTCGAAAGGAATAAATGAAAAACTGTTTTTT. V usage is TRBV12-3 or TRBV12-4 and J usage is TRBJ1-4; no definite D call. The CDR3 spans 14 residues. Trimming shortened V by 4 bases and J by 5 bases, and 11 bases separated the two germline ends.